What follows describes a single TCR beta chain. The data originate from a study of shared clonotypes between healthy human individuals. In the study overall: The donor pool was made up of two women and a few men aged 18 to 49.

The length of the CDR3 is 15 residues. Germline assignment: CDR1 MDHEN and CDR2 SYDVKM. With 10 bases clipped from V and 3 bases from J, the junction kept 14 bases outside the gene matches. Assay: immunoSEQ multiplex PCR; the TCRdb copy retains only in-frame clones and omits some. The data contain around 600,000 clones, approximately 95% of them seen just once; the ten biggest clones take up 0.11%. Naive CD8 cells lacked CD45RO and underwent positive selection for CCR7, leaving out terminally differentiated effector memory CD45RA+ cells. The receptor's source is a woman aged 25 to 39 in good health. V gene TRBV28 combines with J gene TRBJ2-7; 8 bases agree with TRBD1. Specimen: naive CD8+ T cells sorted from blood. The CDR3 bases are TGTGCCACGGAAGCGTCGGACAGGGTGAGCTACGAGCAGTACTTC. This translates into CATEASDRVSYEQYF.